Listed here are 10 T cell receptor beta chains from one sample, sequenced in a study of tumor-infiltrating lymphocytes in primary liver carcinoma (dated by TCRdb to 2015 to 2018). Without any cell sorting, total RNA and DNA were extracted together from approximately 20-30 mg of bulk tissue using the AllPrep DNA/RNA mini kit. Sequenced on an Illumina HiSeq 2500. TCRbeta-specific cDNA was reverse-transcribed from 500 ng total RNA using a constant-region primer and ProtoScript II reverse transcriptase. Construction of the TCRbeta libraries relied on three nested rounds of multiplex PCR, following a slightly modified ARM-PCR procedure. Multiplex TRBV1-TRBV30 forward primers and a Cbeta reverse primer were used in the first two PCR rounds, each of which was run for 10 to 11 cycles. The public reads were run again by TCRdb, first through fastp at Q25 and then through MiXCR, and only productive beta chains were kept. For every CDR3 protein sequence, its rows merge into one entry that carries the most common genes and DNA. The sample table records fewer than 80,000 distinct CDR3 sequences; under 75% of these occur just once. The ten most abundant clones make up about 25% of the sample.

Material: tumor-adjacent normal liver tissue. These receptors all come from a man aged 35 to 55 with primary liver carcinoma and hepatitis B virus infection.

About this clonotype itself: The junction shows a germline mismatch at one end, possibly a read error. V gene TRBV11-2 combines with J gene TRBJ2-7, with D perhaps being TRBD1 or TRBD2 (5 bases each). From germline, CDR1 is SGHAT and CDR2 FQNNGV. CDR3 size: 17 residues. Here the CDR3 reads CTSSGTLGLICLNEQYF. The CDR3 DNA follows: TGTACCAGCAGCGGAACCCTGGGGCTAATCTGCCTAAACGAGCAGTACTTC.

Turning to this clonotype: The CDR3 does not end in the conserved phenylalanine or tryptophan, so this is likely a read error. The genes are TRBV6-2 or TRBV6-3 and TRBJ2-5; D possibly corresponds to TRBD2 (5 bases). The CDR3 contains 15 residues. CDR1 is MNHEY, CDR2 SVGEGT, per germline. CDR3 in amino acids: CASSYSRVPGETQYI. CDR3 coding DNA: TGTGCCAGCAGTTACTCGAGGGTACCCGGGGAGACTCAGTACATC.

To note about this clonotype: Given the absence of the conserved phenylalanine or tryptophan at the CDR3 end, a read error is likely. V usage is TRBV13 and J usage is TRBJ2-1; D call uncertain. This CDR3 spans 12 amino acids. The germline gives CDR1 PRHDT, CDR2 FYEKMQ (reference sequence). Trimming pared 7 bases from V and 6 bases from J, leaving 10 bases between. The CDR3 loop is CASNSLPNEQFL. In nucleotides, the CDR3 is TGTGCCAGCAACTCACTGCCCAATGAGCAGTTCTTA.

The chain links TRBV7-2 to TRBJ1-2; no reliable D call. This CDR3 comprises 12 residues. V lost 6 bases and J lost 4, with 9 bases in between. Germline V CDR1 and CDR2: SGHTA, FQGNSA. This CDR3 is CASRNTAYGYTF. The CDR3 region has the DNA TGTGCCAGCAGGAACACGGCCTATGGCTACACCTTC.

This clonotype was detected once. The CDR3 does not end in the conserved phenylalanine or tryptophan, so this is likely a read error. This chain joins TRBV6-1 and TRBJ2-2; a possible D gene is TRBD1 (5 bases). The germline CDR1 and CDR2 sequences are MNHNS and SASEGT. The germline V and J ends were trimmed by 7 bases and 14 bases, with 23 bases remaining between them. This CDR3 comprises 14 residues. CDR3 sequence: CASNPRWTIEELFL. Here the CDR3 DNA reads TGTGCCAGCAACCCCCGATGGACAATAGAGGAACTGTTTTTA.

With regard to this clonotype: The junction departs from germline at one end; a sequencing error may be responsible. The CDR3 sequence: CDSSLSPSGNTGELFF. The CDR3 DNA sequence: TGCGACAGCAGCCTATCACCTAGCGGGAACACCGGGGAGCTGTTTTTT. This chain connects TRBV4-3 to TRBJ2-2, with 7 bases that match TRBD2. The germline V gene has CDR1 LGHNA and CDR2 YSLEER. The CDR3 is 16 amino acids.

The chain's CDR3 is CASMTGGGGDTQHF. The CDR3 nucleotides read TGTGCCAGTATGACAGGGGGCGGAGGAGATACGCAGCATTTT. This chain joins TRBV6-5 and TRBJ2-3; TRBD1 aligns across 10 bases. The DNA end favors TRBJ1-5, so the J call may be wrong. Germline lookup yields CDR1 MNHEY and CDR2 SVGAGI. The CDR3 is 14 residues long.

With respect to this clonotype: Germline is not matched at one junction end, which may reflect a read error. This chain connects TRBV4-1 to TRBJ2-2, with 11 bases that match TRBD2. This CDR3 contains 18 residues. Per germline, CDR1 MGHRA and CDR2 YSYEKL. This chain's CDR3 is CASSLALAGGPDTGGLFF. CDR3 nucleotide sequence: TGCGCCAGCAGTCTCGCTTTAGCGGGAGGGCCGGACACCGGGGGGCTGTTTTTT.

Concerning this clonotype: One junction end does not reproduce the germline sequence, and a read error may be involved. V usage is TRBV11-2 and J usage is TRBJ2-5, with D possibly matching TRBD1 (5 bases). CDR1 is SGHAT and CDR2 is FQNNGV in the germline V gene. CDR3 size: 15 residues. In DNA, the CDR3 is TGTGCCAGCAGCTTAGTAGCAGGGCATATAGAGACCCAGAACTTC. This encodes CASSLVAGHIETQNF.

V usage is TRBV18 and J usage is TRBJ2-3, with a weak D call TRBD2 (5 bases). CDR1 and CDR2 (germline): KGHSH, LQKENI. V was clipped by 3 bases and J by 10 bases, with 14 bases between them. This CDR3 contains 13 residues. CDR3 DNA: TGTGCCAGCTCACCCATAGCGTTGGATGCGCAGTATTTT. This gives the protein CASSPIALDAQYF.